The 11 T cell receptor beta chains in this list originate from one sample, sequenced in a study of metastatic and nonmetastatic thyroid tumors. MiXCR reprocessed the PCR reads for TCRdb. The top ten clones hold roughly 18% of a sample with about 19,000 clones, approximately 15% of them seen once. All patients were untreated before thyroid surgery. Sequences were obtained from blood. The receptors stem from a male donor with papillary thyroid cancer or a benign thyroid nodule (not recorded which). Some clones in this sample may be carry-over from other donors' samples.

V usage is TRBV11-2 and J usage is TRBJ1-2; 7 bases map to TRBD1. The germline V gene has CDR1 SGHAT and CDR2 FQNNGV. The J segment lost 0 bases and the V segment lost 0 bases, leaving 7 bases of the junction unmatched. The CDR3 is made up of 17 amino acids. CDR3 amino acids: CASSLDRDSPSNYGYTF. CDR3 nucleotides: TGTGCCAGCAGCTTAGACCGGGACAGCCCCTCTAACTATGGCTACACCTTC.

This clone was detected ten times or more. This sequence joins TRBV2 and TRBJ1-4; D unclear. Germline CDR1 SNHLY, CDR2 FYNNEI. The CDR3 has 13 residues. Trimming left V 6 bases short and J 0 bases short, with 5 bases between. CDR3: CASRFATNEKLFF. DNA for the CDR3: TGTGCCAGCAGATTTGCAACTAATGAAAAACTGTTTTTT.

This clone came up many times. The chain recombines TRBV20-1 with TRBJ2-7; tentative D call: TRBD2 (6 bases). The CDR3 length is 13 residues. V dropped 0 bases and J dropped 4 bases, with 10 bases sitting between them. Germline lookup yields CDR1 DFQATT and CDR2 SNEGSKA (reference sequence). The CDR3 spells CSARDGGIYEQYF. The CDR3 coding sequence is TGCAGTGCTAGAGACGGCGGGATTTACGAGCAGTACTTC.

The rearrangement joins TRBV5-1 to TRBJ2-7; TRBD2 is a possible D gene (5 bases). Germline V gives CDR1 SGHRS, CDR2 YFSETQ. Trimming removed 0 bases from V and 3 bases from J, with 10 bases in between. The CDR3 is made up of 14 amino acids. CDR3 bases: TGCGCCAGCAGCTTGGAACTAGATTACTACGAGCAGTACTTC. It is translated as CASSLELDYYEQYF.

The chain couples TRBV20-1 to TRBJ1-2; D is unclear. CDR1 DFQATT and CDR2 SNEGSKA come from the germline V gene (reference sequence). Trimming took 3 bases from V and 0 from J, leaving 14 bases between them. The CDR3 has 15 residues. This CDR3 is CSASVPESPNYGYTF. Written as DNA, the CDR3 is TGCAGTGCTAGCGTGCCGGAGTCCCCTAACTATGGCTACACCTTC.

This clone was found many times. This rearrangement joins TRBV28 to TRBJ2-5, with a tentative D call TRBD2 (5 bases). Germline V lookup: CDR1 MDHEN, CDR2 SYDVKM. The CDR3 is made up of 14 amino acids. V gave up 6 bases and J gave up 4 bases, with 15 bases separating them. The CDR3 nucleotides are TGTGCCAGCAGACCTGACCTGGCGGGAGAGACCCAGTACTTC. Protein sequence: CASRPDLAGETQYF.

Only a few counts were recorded for this clone. In this CDR3 the conserved last residue, phenylalanine or tryptophan, is missing, so a read error is likely. The chain joins TRBV5-6 to TRBJ1-2; D unclear. Germline V CDR1 and CDR2: SGHDT, YYEEEE. V dropped 2 bases and J dropped 6 bases, with 14 bases sitting between them. The CDR3 covers 14 residues. CDR3 nucleotide sequence: TGTGCCAGCAGCTTTCAGGCAACGCTCAATGGCTACACCTCC. It codes for CASSFQATLNGYTS.

By sample share, this clone is medium-sized. This chain uses TRBV4-3 with TRBJ2-1, with 11 bases matching TRBD1. Trimming removed 3 bases from V and 7 bases from J; junction bases left unmatched: 2. This CDR3 is 14 amino acids long. CDR1 LGHNA and CDR2 YSLEER come from the germline V gene. The CDR3: CASSQDRGPNEQFF. The CDR3 DNA reads as TGCGCCAGCAGCCAGGACAGGGGGCCTAATGAGCAGTTCTTC.

Judged by abundance, this clone is medium-sized. J is TRBJ1-1 and V is TRBV6-1; 7 bases are a match to TRBD1. The germline gives CDR1 MNHNS, CDR2 SASEGT. Trimming removed 5 bases from V and 3 bases from J; junction bases left unmatched: 6. This CDR3 has 14 amino acids. The CDR3 DNA is TGTGCCAGCAGTACTGACAGGGCGGACACTGAAGCTTTCTTT. Its translation is CASSTDRADTEAFF.

This clone was recorded many times. The chain is built from TRBV7-2 and TRBJ1-1, with D maybe TRBD1 (5 bases). Per germline, CDR1 SGHTA and CDR2 FQGNSA. The CDR3 consists of 13 residues. The V and J ends lost 5 bases and 8 bases respectively, with 15 bases between them. CDR3 bases: TGTGCCAGCAGCCGAGACAGTGCCCGAGAAGCTTTCTTT. Residues: CASSRDSAREAFF. Drawing the rest from reference TRBV7-2 and TRBJ1-1, the complete variable domain is GAGVSQSPSNKVTEKGKDVELRCDPISGHTALYWYRQSLGQGLEFLIYFQGNSAPDKSGLPSDRFSAERTGGSVSTLTIQRTQQEDSAVYLCASSRDSAREAFFGQGTRLTVV.

Many counts were recorded for this clone. This sequence joins TRBV18 and TRBJ2-3; 7 bases fit TRBD2. Unmatched junction bases numbered 15, after V lost 4 bases and J lost 2 bases. Germline V gene sequence: CDR1 KGHSH, CDR2 LQKENI. The CDR3 loop spans 18 amino acids. The CDR3 spells CASSLKGSSGWNTDTQYF. In nucleotides, the CDR3 is TGTGCCAGCTCACTGAAAGGCTCTAGCGGATGGAACACAGATACGCAGTATTTT. Complete variable domain (other parts from reference TRBV18 and TRBJ2-3): NAGVMQNPRHLVRRRGQEARLRCSPMKGHSHVYWYRQLPEEGLKFMVYLQKENIIDESGMPKERFSAEFPKEGPSILRIQQVVRGDSAAYFCASSLKGSSGWNTDTQYFGPGTRLTVL.